The 17 T cell receptor beta chains given below trace back to one sample, sequenced in a study of cytomegalovirus exposure and HLA in healthy donors. 60 Vbeta and 13 Jbeta primers were used in PCR. Measured with immunoSEQ multiplex PCR; TCRdb has only the in-frame clones, and not every one. Found here are 150,000 to 200,000 clones; the top ten clones hold 2.1%. Sequencing was done on a sample of PBMCs. Receptors were obtained from a man younger than 45 in good health and CMV-seronegative.

The V call is TRBV7-3, the J call TRBJ2-5; 11 bases are a match to TRBD2. V lost 3 bases to trimming and J lost 2 bases; unmatched junction nucleotides: 2. The CDR3 loop spans 15 amino acids. The V gene's germline CDR1 is SGHTA and CDR2 FQGTGA. The CDR3 bases are TGTGCCAGCAGCTTCTTAGCGGGGGGGCAAGAGACCCAGTACTTC. It encodes CASSFLAGGQETQYF.

V gene TRBV5-1 combines with J gene TRBJ2-7, with TRBD1 matching over 7 bases. Unmatched junction bases numbered 3, after V lost 3 bases and J lost 3 bases. The CDR3 runs 13 residues. Looked up from germline, CDR1 is SGHRS and CDR2 is YFSETQ. CDR3 sequence (DNA): TGCGCCAGCAGCTGGGGACAGTACTACGAGCAGTACTTC. Protein product: CASSWGQYYEQYF.

The chain uses TRBV21-1 and TRBJ1-5; the D call in the table, TRBD1, was not verified against the DNA. TRBV21-1 is tagged as a pseudogene. CDR3 length: 16 residues. The CDR3 protein is CASNAPDRHSNQPQHF. CDR3 sequence (DNA): TGTGCCAGCAATGCCCCGGACAGACATAGCAATCAGCCCCAGCATTTT.

The V gene is TRBV28, the J gene TRBJ2-7; D gene uncertain. Trimming left V 1 base short and J 3 bases short, with 4 bases between. In germline, CDR1 is MDHEN, CDR2 SYDVKM. This CDR3 has 12 amino acids. The CDR3 loop is CASSLSNYEQYF. CDR3 DNA sequence: TGTGCCAGCAGTTTATCCAACTACGAGCAGTACTTC. Full variable domain (rest looked up from reference TRBV28 and TRBJ2-7): DVKVTQSSRYLVKRTGEKVFLECVQDMDHENMFWYRQDPGLGLRLIYFSYDVKMKEKGDIPEGYSVSREKKERFSLILESASTNQTSMYLCASSLSNYEQYFGPGTRLTVT.

The V and J genes are TRBV5-1 and TRBJ2-1, with a possible D match to TRBD2 (6 bases). Per germline, CDR1 SGHRS and CDR2 YFSETQ. The CDR3 covers 16 residues. V shed 6 bases and J shed 2 bases, with 18 bases lying between them. The CDR3 nucleotides read TGCGCCAGCAACGATGGGGGGATTATTGCCTACAATGAGCAGTTCTTC. Protein sequence: CASNDGGIIAYNEQFF.

Here the CDR3 reads CASIPGLAGAGELFF. The CDR3 DNA reads as TGTGCCAGCATCCCGGGACTAGCGGGAGCCGGGGAGCTGTTTTTT. This rearrangement joins TRBV7-9 to TRBJ2-2; 14 nucleotides line up with TRBD2. Germline CDR1 and CDR2: SEHNR and FQNEAQ (reference sequence). V lost 7 bases, J lost 6 bases, and 4 bases stayed unmatched. The CDR3 totals 15 residues.

This chain uses TRBV19 with TRBJ2-1, with D possibly TRBD1 on 5 matching bases. The ends were cut back, 4 bases at V and 9 bases at J, with 13 bases in the middle. The CDR3 runs to 13 residues. Germline V gene data show CDR1 as LNHDA and CDR2 as SQIVND (reference sequence). The CDR3 reads CASSKQGVFEQFF. DNA for the CDR3: TGTGCCAGTAGTAAGCAGGGTGTATTTGAGCAGTTCTTC.

The chain combines TRBV5-1 with TRBJ2-2, with a possible D match to TRBD1 (6 bases). Trimming removed 3 bases from V and 9 bases from J, with 18 bases in between. This CDR3 spans 15 amino acids. Germline V lookup: CDR1 SGHRS, CDR2 YFSETQ. The CDR3 protein is CASSSVPTGTRELFF. CDR3 coding DNA: TGCGCCAGCAGCTCAGTGCCCACCGGGACAAGGGAGCTGTTTTTT.

The CDR3 is CASSLTGGSGNTIYF. In nucleotides, the CDR3 is TGTGCCAGCAGTTTAACGGGGGGCTCTGGAAACACCATATATTTT. The J gene is TRBJ1-3, the V gene TRBV28, with a tentative D call TRBD1 (5 bases). Germline lookup yields CDR1 MDHEN and CDR2 SYDVKM. This CDR3 is built from 15 residues. V gave up 2 bases and J gave up 0 bases, with 8 bases separating them.

This chain's CDR3 is CASRGHKESVESYGYTF. The CDR3 DNA follows: TGTGCCAGCAGAGGCCACAAGGAGTCAGTGGAAAGCTATGGCTACACCTTC. The chain links TRBV2 to TRBJ1-2; D gene ambiguous. Germline V CDR1 and CDR2: SNHLY, FYNNEI. V was cut by 6 bases and J by 4 bases, with 24 bases left in between. This CDR3 has 17 amino acids.

V is TRBV5-8 and J is TRBJ2-1; 9 bases match TRBD1. This CDR3 spans 14 amino acids. Germline V CDR1 and CDR2: SGHTS, YDEGEE. V trimming: 4 bases; J trimming: 4 bases; junction bases outside the gene matches: 3. The CDR3 sequence: CASSVDRGYNEQFF. The CDR3 DNA is TGTGCCAGCAGCGTAGACAGGGGGTACAATGAGCAGTTCTTC.

The chain joins TRBV29-1 to TRBJ2-7; possible D gene TRBD1, 6 bases. From germline, CDR1 is SQVTM and CDR2 ANQGSEA. The V end lost 4 bases, the J end lost 4 bases, and 14 bases lay between the germline ends. The CDR3 loop spans 13 amino acids. This chain's CDR3 is CSVGDRIKYEQYF. CDR3 nucleotide sequence: TGCAGCGTTGGCGACAGGATCAAGTACGAGCAGTACTTC.

This chain joins TRBV7-3 and TRBJ1-2; TRBD1 aligns across 8 bases. CDR3 length equals 14 residues. With V trimmed by 5 bases and J by 3 bases, 5 bases remained unmatched. Germline lookup yields CDR1 SGHTA and CDR2 FQGTGA. CDR3: CASSPDRAYYGYTF. CDR3 nucleotide sequence: TGTGCCAGCAGCCCGGACAGGGCATACTATGGCTACACCTTC.

V gene TRBV4-2 combines with J gene TRBJ2-7, with 7 bases matching TRBD1. J was trimmed by 0 bases and V by 0 bases; bases with no gene match: 2. Germline V gene data show CDR1 as LGHNA and CDR2 as YNFKEQ. The length of the CDR3 is 15 residues. CDR3 sequence: CASSQEGDSSYEQYF. The DNA for the CDR3 is TGTGCCAGCAGCCAAGAGGGGGACAGCTCCTACGAGCAGTACTTC.

CDR3 residues: CASSLGREQYF. In DNA, the CDR3 is TGTGCCAGCAGCTTAGGGCGGGAGCAGTACTTC. The genes are TRBV7-2 and TRBJ2-7; the D is unclear. Between the trimmed V and J ends, which lost 1 base and 7 bases, there was a span of 5 bases. CDR3 length equals 11 residues. Germline-derived CDR1 and CDR2 are SGHTA and FQGNSA.

This chain joins TRBV5-8 and TRBJ1-2; D is unresolved. The length of the CDR3 is 13 residues. V lost 4 bases and J lost 5, with 12 bases in between. Germline CDR1 and CDR2: SGHTS and YDEGEE. The CDR3 reads CASSPTSWYGYTF. The DNA of the CDR3 is TGTGCCAGCAGCCCAACTTCATGGTATGGCTACACCTTC.

The CDR3 sequence: CASSVGGGSNYGYTF. The CDR3 nucleotides read TGTGCCAGCAGCGTAGGTGGAGGGAGCAACTATGGCTACACCTTC. The V gene is TRBV9, the J gene TRBJ1-2; no firm D call. CDR3 size: 15 residues. The ends were cut back, 0 bases at V and 2 bases at J, with 11 bases in the middle. In germline, CDR1 is SGDLS, CDR2 YYNGEE.